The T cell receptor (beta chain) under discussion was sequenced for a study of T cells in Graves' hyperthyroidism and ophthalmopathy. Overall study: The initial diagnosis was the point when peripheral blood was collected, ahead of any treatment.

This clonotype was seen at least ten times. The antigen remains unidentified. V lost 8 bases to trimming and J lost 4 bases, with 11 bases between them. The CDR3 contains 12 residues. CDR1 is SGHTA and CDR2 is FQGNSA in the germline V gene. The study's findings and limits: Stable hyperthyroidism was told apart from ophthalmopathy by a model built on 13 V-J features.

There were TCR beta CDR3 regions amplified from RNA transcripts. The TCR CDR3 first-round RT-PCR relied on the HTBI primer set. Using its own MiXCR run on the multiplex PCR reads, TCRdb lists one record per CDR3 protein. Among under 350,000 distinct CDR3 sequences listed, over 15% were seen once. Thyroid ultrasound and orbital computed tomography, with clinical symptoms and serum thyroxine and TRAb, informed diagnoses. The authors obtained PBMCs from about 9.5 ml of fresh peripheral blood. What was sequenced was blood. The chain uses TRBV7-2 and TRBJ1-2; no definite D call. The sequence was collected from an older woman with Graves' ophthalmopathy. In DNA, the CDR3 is TGTGCCAGCGCGATAGGGAGCTATGGCTACACCTTC. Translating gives CASAIGSYGYTF.